Shown below are 28 T cell receptor beta chains from a single sample sequenced in a study of blood T cells in healthy people across ages. A sample-barcoded 5' primer and a J-beta primer mix were used in a second PCR of about 7 to 11 cycles. TCRdb fed the 5' RACE reads into MiXCR, producing one record per CDR3 protein. The sample includes just over 1 million distinct CDR3 sequences, 40% to 45% of them seen just once. The sequenced sample was blood. These receptor sequences come from a woman aged 60-75 years in good health.

This clonotype was detected only a few times. V and J are TRBV10-3 and TRBJ2-7, with D unresolved. Trimming shortened V by 8 bases and J by 0 bases, and 8 bases separated the two germline ends. The CDR3 runs to 12 residues. Germline-derived CDR1 and CDR2 are ENHRY and SYGVKD. CDR3 loop: CAISSNSYEQYF. CDR3 nucleotides: TGTGCCATCTCCAGTAACTCCTACGAGCAGTACTTC.

This clonotype has only a few counts. The chain carries TRBV6-6 and TRBJ1-2; no reliable D call. This CDR3 comprises 13 residues. The germline V and J ends were trimmed by 2 bases and 7 bases, with 11 bases remaining between them. Germline V CDR1 and CDR2: MNHNY, SVGAGI (reference sequence). The CDR3 DNA is TGTGCCAGCAGTTACGGACCGACCTTTGGCTACACCTTC. Its translation is CASSYGPTFGYTF.

The gene calls are TRBV10-3 and TRBJ2-5, with 11 bases identical to TRBD2. The CDR3 is 16 residues long. V dropped 4 bases and J dropped 11; count of bases not matched to a gene: 15. The germline V gene has CDR1 ENHRY and CDR2 SYGVKD. The CDR3 protein is CAISGRSGRVDDEQYF. The CDR3 nucleotides are TGTGCCATCAGTGGCCGTAGCGGGAGGGTTGACGATGAGCAGTACTTC.

This chain uses TRBV5-6 with TRBJ2-7; a possible D gene is TRBD2 (6 bases). V shed 2 bases and J shed 2 bases, with 8 bases lying between them. This CDR3 comprises 13 residues. Germline assignment: CDR1 SGHDT and CDR2 YYEEEE. CDR3: CASSLWGAYEQYF. CDR3 bases: TGTGCCAGCAGCTTATGGGGGGCCTACGAGCAGTACTTC.

The table lists this clonotype with a few counts. V is TRBV30 and J is TRBJ2-7; D gene ambiguous. The ends were cut back, 0 bases at V and 3 bases at J, with 6 bases in the middle. Germline V gives CDR1 GTSNPN, CDR2 SVGIG (reference sequence). The CDR3 is made up of 12 amino acids. This chain's CDR3 is CAWSVLGYEQYF. The DNA for the CDR3 is TGTGCCTGGAGTGTACTGGGCTACGAGCAGTACTTC.

A word on this clonotype: An end of the junction differs from the germline gene, which may be a read error. This chain joins TRBV7-9 and TRBJ2-1, with D possibly matching TRBD2 (6 bases). The CDR3 consists of 14 residues. In germline, CDR1 is SEHNR, CDR2 FQNEAQ (reference sequence). The CDR3 loop is CAGRDSGTVNEQFF. The CDR3 DNA reads TGTGCCGGCAGAGACTCCGGGACTGTTAATGAGCAGTTCTTC.

V gene TRBV25-1 combines with J gene TRBJ2-3, with TRBD2 matching 7 bases. The J segment lost 9 bases and the V segment lost 1 base, leaving 7 bases of the junction unmatched. CDR3 length: 14 amino acids. CDR1 is MGHDK, CDR2 SYGVNS, per germline. In nucleotides, the CDR3 is TGTGCCAGCAGTGAATCAGGCGGGAGCTTGACGCAGTATTTT. The encoded protein is CASSESGGSLTQYF. Together with reference TRBV25-1 and TRBJ2-3, the CDR3 gives the full variable domain: EADIYQTPRYLVIGTGKKITLECSQTMGHDKMYWYQQDPGMELHLIHYSYGVNSTEKGDLSSESTVSRIRTEHFPLTLESARPSHTSQYLCASSESGGSLTQYFGPGTRLTVL.

J is TRBJ2-5 and V is TRBV9, with 11 nucleotides matching TRBD2. Germline CDR1 SGDLS, CDR2 YYNGEE. V gave up 6 bases and J gave up 2 bases; unmatched junction bases: 6. CDR3 length: 15 residues. CDR3 DNA: TGTGCCAGCACGACGGGACTAGCGGTACAAGAGACCCAGTACTTC. It yields the protein CASTTGLAVQETQYF.

The rearrangement links TRBV27 to TRBJ1-2; possibly TRBD1 for D (6 bases). V was trimmed by 6 bases and J by 7 bases, leaving 12 bases between them. Germline CDR1 MNHEY, CDR2 SMNVEV (reference sequence). CDR3 size: 12 residues. The CDR3 coding sequence is TGTGCCAGCAGCCCTAACAGGGTTGGCTACACCTTC. Its protein is CASSPNRVGYTF.

This clonotype was seen ten or more times. The V gene is TRBV6-6, the J gene TRBJ2-7; 9 bases fit TRBD2. CDR3 length: 13 amino acids. The trim removed 5 bases at V and 2 bases at J, leaving 1 base unmatched. Per the germline V gene, CDR1 is MNHNY and CDR2 is SVGAGI (reference sequence). CDR3 in amino acids: CASSERGAYEQYF. The CDR3 DNA follows: TGTGCCAGCAGTGAGCGGGGGGCCTACGAGCAGTACTTC.

The chain employs TRBV20-1 and TRBJ2-5; 8 positions match TRBD1. Germline lookup yields CDR1 DFQATT and CDR2 SNEGSKA (reference sequence). Losses at the gene ends were 0 bases for V and 5 bases for J; bases not matched to a gene: 8. The CDR3 is 15 residues long. Here the CDR3 reads CSARDEDREWETQYF. The DNA for the CDR3 is TGCAGTGCTAGAGATGAGGACAGGGAGTGGGAGACCCAGTACTTC.

The chain carries TRBV12-3 or TRBV12-4 and TRBJ2-7, with D hard to call. The CDR3 sequence is 14 residues long. V shed 1 base and J shed 3 bases, with 10 bases lying between them. CDR3 sequence: CASSLEGNVYEQYF. The CDR3 nucleotides read TGTGCCAGCAGTTTAGAGGGAAACGTCTACGAGCAGTACTTC.

This clonotype showed up just a few times. The genes are TRBV25-1 and TRBJ1-2; possible D gene TRBD1, 5 bases. Trimming stripped 6 bases from V and 4 bases from J, with 9 bases between. CDR3 length: 12 residues. CDR1 and CDR2 (germline): MGHDK, SYGVNS. DNA for the CDR3: TGTGCCAGCAGGGGGAGGGGCTATGGCTACACCTTC. Amino acid sequence: CASRGRGYGYTF.

This clonotype was seen only a few times. The chain combines TRBV11-2 with TRBJ2-5; 8 bases fit TRBD2. CDR3 length: 16 residues. V lost 7 bases and J lost 5; bases outside the gene matches: 15. Germline V gene data show CDR1 as SGHAT and CDR2 as FQNNGV. The CDR3 nucleotides read TGTGCCAGCACGGGGACGAGCGGGAGTAGTACGGAGACCCAGTACTTC. It encodes CASTGTSGSSTETQYF.

This chain joins TRBV7-9 and TRBJ2-5, with a possible D match to TRBD1 (5 bases). V was shortened by 5 bases and J by 11 bases, with 12 bases between the two germline ends. CDR1 is SEHNR, CDR2 FQNEAQ, per germline (reference sequence). This CDR3 is 11 amino acids long. The CDR3 nucleotides read TGTGCCAGCAGCGCAGGGTTGGAGCAGTACTTC. Its protein product is CASSAGLEQYF.

The chain carries TRBV14 and TRBJ2-1; D could derive from TRBD1 or TRBD2 (5 bases each). Germline values: CDR1 SGHDN, CDR2 FVKESK. Between the trimmed V and J ends, which lost 1 base and 9 bases, there was a span of 10 bases. The CDR3 is 13 amino acids. CDR3 DNA sequence: TGTGCCAGCAGCCAAGCCGGGACGGCTGAGCAGTTCTTC. Translating gives CASSQAGTAEQFF.

CDR3 amino acids: CASSFDNEKLFF. The CDR3 nucleotides are TGTGCCAGCAGTTTCGATAATGAAAAACTGTTTTTT. This chain links TRBV12-3 or TRBV12-4 with TRBJ1-4, with D uncertain. Trimming took 3 bases from V and 4 from J, leaving 3 bases between them. The CDR3 is 12 amino acids.

The genes are TRBV9 and TRBJ1-1, with D unresolved. This CDR3 region has 14 residues. Germline V gene sequence: CDR1 SGDLS, CDR2 YYNGEE. The V gene lost 4 bases and the J gene lost 7 bases, with 17 bases spanning the gap. The CDR3 loop is CASSPGGRSGEAFF. In DNA, the CDR3 is TGTGCCAGCAGCCCGGGCGGGAGGAGCGGTGAAGCTTTCTTT.

The table lists this clonotype with a few counts. The CDR3 spells CSARGGMDRGHEQYF. The CDR3 DNA reads TGCAGTGCTAGAGGGGGTATGGACAGGGGCCACGAGCAGTACTTC. This rearrangement joins TRBV20-1 to TRBJ2-5, with TRBD1 matching over 9 bases. With the DNA end fitting TRBJ2-7 better, the J assignment may be wrong. The length of the CDR3 is 15 residues. Germline CDR1 reads DFQATT; CDR2 reads SNEGSKA (reference sequence).

This CDR3 reads CASSARDSAYEQYF. The DNA of the CDR3 is TGTGCCAGCAGTGCCCGGGACAGCGCCTACGAGCAGTACTTC. V is TRBV12-3 or TRBV12-4 and J is TRBJ2-7; TRBD1 agrees at 7 bases. V trimming: 5 bases; J trimming: 2 bases; junction bases outside the gene matches: 6. This CDR3 region has 14 residues.

This clonotype was seen a few times. V usage is TRBV10-3 and J usage is TRBJ2-3, with 9 nucleotides matching TRBD2. Germline V gives CDR1 ENHRY, CDR2 SYGVKD. The junction had 7 bases not matched to a gene; V was cut back by 2 bases and J by 13 bases. The CDR3 has 13 amino acids. CDR3 residues: CAISEAAGGLEYF. As DNA, the CDR3 is TGTGCCATCAGTGAGGCGGCGGGAGGGCTTGAGTATTTT.

The gene calls are TRBV20-1 and TRBJ2-7; D possibly corresponds to TRBD2 (6 bases). The CDR3 runs to 13 residues. V gave up 5 bases and J gave up 0 bases, with 11 bases separating them. From germline, CDR1 is DFQATT and CDR2 SNEGSKA (reference sequence). CDR3 sequence reads: CSAGSGGSYEQYF. The CDR3 coding sequence is TGCAGTGCTGGTAGCGGAGGCTCCTACGAGCAGTACTTC.

This clonotype was observed once. The genes are TRBV6-1 and TRBJ2-1, with TRBD2 matching 13 bases. The germline gives CDR1 MNHNS, CDR2 SASEGT. Losses at the gene ends were 5 bases for V and 6 bases for J; bases not matched to a gene: 4. This CDR3 has 15 amino acids. The CDR3 DNA is TGTGCCAGCAGTACCTGGACTAGCGGGAGCAATGAGCAGTTCTTC. Its translation: CASSTWTSGSNEQFF.

This clonotype came up once. The V gene is TRBV12-5, the J gene TRBJ2-3; TRBD1 matches 12 bases. With V trimmed by 4 bases and J by 1 base, 3 bases remained unmatched. CDR3 length: 16 residues. Germline V CDR1 and CDR2: LGHNT, FRNRAP. CDR3 amino acids: CASGSGTGGGTDTQYF. The DNA of the CDR3 is TGTGCTAGTGGTTCCGGGACAGGGGGCGGCACAGATACGCAGTATTTT.

This clonotype was observed a handful of times. The chain couples TRBV11-1 to TRBJ2-6; TRBD1 aligns across 9 bases. CDR3 length equals 21 residues. J gave up 0 bases and V 3 bases, and 15 bases lay outside the gene matches. CDR1 is SGHAT and CDR2 is FQDESV in the germline V gene (reference sequence). CDR3 sequence: CASSLSFIRDRDRSGANVLTF. CDR3 bases: TGTGCCAGCAGCTTGTCCTTCATACGGGACAGGGATCGCTCTGGGGCCAACGTCCTGACTTTC. The entire variable domain, with the rest obtained from reference TRBV11-1 and TRBJ2-6, is as follows: EAEVAQSPRYKITEKSQAVAFWCDPISGHATLYWYRQILGQGPELLVQFQDESVVDDSQLPKDRFSAERLKGVDSTLKIQPAELGDSAMYLCASSLSFIRDRDRSGANVLTFGAGSRLTVL.

The chain couples TRBV20-1 to TRBJ2-4; 8 nucleotides match TRBD2. The J call is in doubt because the DNA end fits TRBJ2-7 better. Germline V gene lookup returns CDR1 DFQATT and CDR2 SNEGSKA (reference sequence). This CDR3 has 15 amino acids. The CDR3 DNA follows: TGCAGTGCTAGAGGAGTTAGCGGGATAGTCTACGAGCAGTACTTC. Amino acids: CSARGVSGIVYEQYF.

The chain links TRBV6-1 to TRBJ2-4, with unresolved D. This CDR3 contains 13 residues. Germline V gene lookup returns CDR1 MNHNS and CDR2 SASEGT. Trimming pared 5 bases from V and 5 bases from J, leaving 10 bases between. The CDR3 region has the DNA TGTGCCAGCAGTCCGCCTGGCGAAAACATTCAGTACTTC. It codes for CASSPPGENIQYF.

This clonotype was found many times. The CDR3 region is CASSHPYEQYF. The CDR3 DNA reads TGTGCCAGCAGCCACCCTTACGAGCAGTACTTC. The chain combines TRBV3-1 with TRBJ2-7, with D unclear. Per germline, CDR1 LGHDT and CDR2 YNNKEL (reference sequence). There are 11 residues in the CDR3. V was clipped by 3 bases and J by 4 bases, with 4 bases between them.